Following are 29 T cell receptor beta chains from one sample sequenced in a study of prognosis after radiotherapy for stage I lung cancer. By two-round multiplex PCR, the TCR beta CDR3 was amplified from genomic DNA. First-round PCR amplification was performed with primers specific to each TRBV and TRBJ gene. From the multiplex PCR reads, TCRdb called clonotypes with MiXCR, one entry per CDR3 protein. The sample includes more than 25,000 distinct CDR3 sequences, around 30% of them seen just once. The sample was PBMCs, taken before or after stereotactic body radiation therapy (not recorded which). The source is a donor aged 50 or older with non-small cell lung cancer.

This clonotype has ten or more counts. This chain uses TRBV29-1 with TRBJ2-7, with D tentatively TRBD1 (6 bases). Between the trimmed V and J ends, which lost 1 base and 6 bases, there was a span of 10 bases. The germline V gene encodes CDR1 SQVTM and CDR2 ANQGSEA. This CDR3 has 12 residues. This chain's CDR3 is CSVEVRGGEQYF. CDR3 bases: TGCAGCGTTGAAGTCAGGGGTGGCGAGCAGTACTTC.

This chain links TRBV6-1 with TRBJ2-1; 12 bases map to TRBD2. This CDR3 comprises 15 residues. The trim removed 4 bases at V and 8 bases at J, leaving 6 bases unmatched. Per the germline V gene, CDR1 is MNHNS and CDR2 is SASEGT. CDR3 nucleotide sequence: TGTGCCAGCAGTGGGACTAGCGGGGATTCCGATGAGCAGTTCTTC. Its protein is CASSGTSGDSDEQFF.

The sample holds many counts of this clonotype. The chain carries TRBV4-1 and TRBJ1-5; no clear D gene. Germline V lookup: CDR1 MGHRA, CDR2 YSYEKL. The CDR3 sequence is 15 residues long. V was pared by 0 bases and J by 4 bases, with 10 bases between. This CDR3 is CASSQDVSPNQPQHF. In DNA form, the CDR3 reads TGCGCCAGCAGCCAAGATGTGAGCCCGAATCAGCCCCAGCATTTT.

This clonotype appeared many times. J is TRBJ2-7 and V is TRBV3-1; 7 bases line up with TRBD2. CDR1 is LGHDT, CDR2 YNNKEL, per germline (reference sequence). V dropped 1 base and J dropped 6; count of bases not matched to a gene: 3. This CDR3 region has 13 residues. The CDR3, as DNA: TGTGCCAGCAGCCAAGCGGGCGGGAGCGAGCAGTACTTC. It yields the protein CASSQAGGSEQYF.

In DNA form, the CDR3 reads TGTGCCAGCTTGGTAATAGCGAACACCGGGGAGCTGTTTTTT. Encoded protein: CASLVIANTGELFF. The V and J genes are TRBV28 and TRBJ2-2; D unresolved. The V end was cut by 8 bases, the J end by 0 bases, with 10 bases between. The CDR3 spans 14 residues. Looked up from germline, CDR1 is MDHEN and CDR2 is SYDVKM.

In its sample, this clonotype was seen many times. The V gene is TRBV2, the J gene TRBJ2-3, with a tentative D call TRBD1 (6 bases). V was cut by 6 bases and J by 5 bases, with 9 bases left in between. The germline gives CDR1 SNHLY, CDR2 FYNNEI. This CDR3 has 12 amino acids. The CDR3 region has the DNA TGTGCCAGCAGCCCGGACAGAGATACGCAGTATTTT. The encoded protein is CASSPDRDTQYF.

CDR3 residues: CSAIAWGGSEQYF. The CDR3 nucleotides are TGCAGTGCTATAGCATGGGGAGGCTCCGAGCAGTACTTC. The gene calls are TRBV20-1 and TRBJ2-7, with D perhaps matching TRBD2 (6 bases). Trimming pared 4 bases from V and 6 bases from J, leaving 16 bases between. Germline CDR1 and CDR2: DFQATT and SNEGSKA (reference sequence). The CDR3 extends over 13 amino acids.

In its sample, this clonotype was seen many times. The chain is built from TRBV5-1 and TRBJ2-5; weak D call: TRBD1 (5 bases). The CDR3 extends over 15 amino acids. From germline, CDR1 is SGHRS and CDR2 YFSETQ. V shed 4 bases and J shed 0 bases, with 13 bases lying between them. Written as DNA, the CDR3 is TGCGCCAGCAGCATGGTTCCAGGGTACCAAGAGACCCAGTACTTC. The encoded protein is CASSMVPGYQETQYF.

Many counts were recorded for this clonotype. In nucleotides, the CDR3 is TGTGCCAGTAGTATACTACAGGGGCAGCTTGAAAAACTGTTTTTT. Protein product: CASSILQGQLEKLFF. The chain has TRBV19 and TRBJ1-4, with 7 nucleotides matching TRBD1. The CDR3 has 15 amino acids. V shed 2 bases and J 7 bases; nucleotides not matched to a gene: 7. The germline V gene has CDR1 LNHDA and CDR2 SQIVND (reference sequence).

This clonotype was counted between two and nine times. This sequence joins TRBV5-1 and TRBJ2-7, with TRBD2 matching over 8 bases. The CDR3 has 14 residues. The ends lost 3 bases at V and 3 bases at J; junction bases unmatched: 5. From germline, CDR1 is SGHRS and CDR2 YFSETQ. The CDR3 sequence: CASSWDSGNYEQYF. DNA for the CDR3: TGCGCCAGCAGCTGGGATAGCGGGAACTACGAGCAGTACTTC.

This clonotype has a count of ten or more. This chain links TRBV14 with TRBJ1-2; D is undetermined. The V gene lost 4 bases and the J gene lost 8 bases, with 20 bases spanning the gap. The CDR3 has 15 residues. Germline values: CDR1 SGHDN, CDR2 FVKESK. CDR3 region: CASSPPDGFPSGYTF. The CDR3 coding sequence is TGTGCCAGCAGCCCTCCCGACGGATTTCCTTCGGGCTACACCTTC.

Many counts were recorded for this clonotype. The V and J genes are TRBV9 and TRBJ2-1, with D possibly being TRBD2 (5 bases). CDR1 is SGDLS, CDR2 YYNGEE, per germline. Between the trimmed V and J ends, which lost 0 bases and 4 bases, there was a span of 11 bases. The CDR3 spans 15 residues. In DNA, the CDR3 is TGTGCCAGCAGCGTAGGGCTAGCCGAGTACAATGAGCAGTTCTTC. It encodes CASSVGLAEYNEQFF.

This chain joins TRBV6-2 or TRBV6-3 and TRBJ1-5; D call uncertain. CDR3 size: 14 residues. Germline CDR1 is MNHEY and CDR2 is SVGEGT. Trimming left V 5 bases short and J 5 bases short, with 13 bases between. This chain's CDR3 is CASSERGLDQPQHF. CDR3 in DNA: TGTGCCAGCAGTGAACGAGGGCTAGATCAGCCCCAGCATTTT.

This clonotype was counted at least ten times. The CDR3 bases are TGTGCCACCAGTGATCAACAGGGGGAGGAGACCCAGTACTTC. This translates into CATSDQQGEETQYF. The chain couples TRBV24-1 to TRBJ2-5; 8 nucleotides agree with TRBD1. Germline lookup yields CDR1 KGHDR and CDR2 SFDVKD. V gave up 3 bases and J gave up 5 bases; unmatched junction bases: 4. The CDR3 has 14 residues.

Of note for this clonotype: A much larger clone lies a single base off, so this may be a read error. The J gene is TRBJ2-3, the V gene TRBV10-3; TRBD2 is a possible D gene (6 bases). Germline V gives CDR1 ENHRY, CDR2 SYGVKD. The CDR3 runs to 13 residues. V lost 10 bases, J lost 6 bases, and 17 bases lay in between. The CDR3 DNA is TGTGCCAGCGGGGCGACCTACGGGGATACGCAGTATTTT. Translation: CASGATYGDTQYF.

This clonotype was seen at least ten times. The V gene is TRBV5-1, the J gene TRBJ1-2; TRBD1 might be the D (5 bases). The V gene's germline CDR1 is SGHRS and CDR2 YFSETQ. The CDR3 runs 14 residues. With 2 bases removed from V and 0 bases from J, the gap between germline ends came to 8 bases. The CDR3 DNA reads TGCGCCAGCAGCTTAGGGGCCGCTAACTATGGCTACACCTTC. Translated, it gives CASSLGAANYGYTF.

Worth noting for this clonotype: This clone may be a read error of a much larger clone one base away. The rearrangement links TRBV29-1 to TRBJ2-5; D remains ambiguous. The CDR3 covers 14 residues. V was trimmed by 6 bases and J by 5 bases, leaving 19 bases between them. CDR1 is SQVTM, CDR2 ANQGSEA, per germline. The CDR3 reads CSVGQAVTLETQYF. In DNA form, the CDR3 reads TGCAGCGTCGGGCAGGCAGTGACGTTGGAGACCCAGTACTTC.

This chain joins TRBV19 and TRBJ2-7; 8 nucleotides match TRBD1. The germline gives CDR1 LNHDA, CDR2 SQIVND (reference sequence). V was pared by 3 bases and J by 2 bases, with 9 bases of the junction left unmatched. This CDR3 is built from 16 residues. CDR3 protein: CASSIGATGDPYEQYF. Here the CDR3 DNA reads TGTGCCAGTAGTATTGGGGCGACAGGGGACCCCTACGAGCAGTACTTC.

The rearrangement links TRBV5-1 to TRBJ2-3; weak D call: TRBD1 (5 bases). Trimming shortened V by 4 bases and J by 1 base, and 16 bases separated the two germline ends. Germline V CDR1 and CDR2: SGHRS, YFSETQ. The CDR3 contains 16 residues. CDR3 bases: TGCGCCAGCAGCCCAGAACAGGATACTCGCACAGATACGCAGTATTTT. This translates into CASSPEQDTRTDTQYF.

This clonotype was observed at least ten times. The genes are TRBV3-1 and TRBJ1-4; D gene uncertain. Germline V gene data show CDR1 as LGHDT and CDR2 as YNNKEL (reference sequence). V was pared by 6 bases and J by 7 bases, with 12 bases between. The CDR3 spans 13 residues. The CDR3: CASREENGEKLFF. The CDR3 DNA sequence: TGTGCCAGCAGGGAGGAGAACGGTGAAAAACTGTTTTTT.

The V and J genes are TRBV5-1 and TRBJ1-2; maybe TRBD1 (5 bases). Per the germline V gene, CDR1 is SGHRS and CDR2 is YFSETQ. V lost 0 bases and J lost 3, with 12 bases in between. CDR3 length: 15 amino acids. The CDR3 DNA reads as TGCGCCAGCAGCTTGGCTCAGGGCGGGCACTATGGCTACACCTTC. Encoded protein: CASSLAQGGHYGYTF.

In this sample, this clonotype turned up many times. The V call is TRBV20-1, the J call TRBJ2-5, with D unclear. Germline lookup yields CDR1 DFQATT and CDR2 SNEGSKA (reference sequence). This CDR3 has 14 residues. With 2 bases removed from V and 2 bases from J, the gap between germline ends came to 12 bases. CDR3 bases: TGCAGTGCTAGACCGAACCAAGGGCAAGAGACCCAGTACTTC. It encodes CSARPNQGQETQYF.

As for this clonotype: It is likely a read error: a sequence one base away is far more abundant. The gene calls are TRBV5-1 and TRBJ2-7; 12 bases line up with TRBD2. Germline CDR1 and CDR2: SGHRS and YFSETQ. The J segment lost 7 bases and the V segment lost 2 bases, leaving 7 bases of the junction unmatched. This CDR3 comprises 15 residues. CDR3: CASSFASGRAGEQYF. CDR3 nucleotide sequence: TGCGCCAGCAGCTTCGCTAGCGGGAGGGCGGGTGAGCAGTACTTC.

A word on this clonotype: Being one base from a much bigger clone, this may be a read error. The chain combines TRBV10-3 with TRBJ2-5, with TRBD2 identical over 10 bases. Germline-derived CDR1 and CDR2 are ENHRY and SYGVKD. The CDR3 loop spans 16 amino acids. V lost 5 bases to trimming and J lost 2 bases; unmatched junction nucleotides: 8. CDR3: CAISIGLAVSQETQYF. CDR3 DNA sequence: TGTGCCATCAGTATTGGACTAGCGGTGTCACAAGAGACCCAGTACTTC.

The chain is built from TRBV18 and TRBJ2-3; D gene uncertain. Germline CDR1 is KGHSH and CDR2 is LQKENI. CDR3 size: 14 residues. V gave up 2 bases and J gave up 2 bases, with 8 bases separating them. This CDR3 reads CASSPGRITDTQYF. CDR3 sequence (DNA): TGTGCCAGCTCACCAGGACGTATCACAGATACGCAGTATTTT.

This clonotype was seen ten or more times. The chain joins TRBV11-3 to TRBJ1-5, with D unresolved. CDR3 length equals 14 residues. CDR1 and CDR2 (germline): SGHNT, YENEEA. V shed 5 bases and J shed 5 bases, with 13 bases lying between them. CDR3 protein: CASSTLRLHQPQHF. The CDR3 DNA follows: TGTGCCAGCAGCACCCTCCGGCTGCATCAGCCCCAGCATTTT.

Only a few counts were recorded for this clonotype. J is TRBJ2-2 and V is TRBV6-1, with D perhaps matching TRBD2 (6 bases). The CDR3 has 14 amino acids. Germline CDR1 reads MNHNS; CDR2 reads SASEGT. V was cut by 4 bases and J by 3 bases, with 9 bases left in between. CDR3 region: CASSVQRDTGELFF. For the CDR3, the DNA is TGTGCCAGCAGTGTGCAGCGGGACACCGGGGAGCTGTTTTTT.

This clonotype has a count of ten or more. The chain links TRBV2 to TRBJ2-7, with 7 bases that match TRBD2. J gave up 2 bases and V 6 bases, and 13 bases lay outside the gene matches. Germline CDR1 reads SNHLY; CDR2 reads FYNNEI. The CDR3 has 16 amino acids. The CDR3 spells CASSPTRTSGAYEQYF. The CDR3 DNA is TGTGCCAGCAGCCCCACTAGAACAAGCGGGGCCTACGAGCAGTACTTC.

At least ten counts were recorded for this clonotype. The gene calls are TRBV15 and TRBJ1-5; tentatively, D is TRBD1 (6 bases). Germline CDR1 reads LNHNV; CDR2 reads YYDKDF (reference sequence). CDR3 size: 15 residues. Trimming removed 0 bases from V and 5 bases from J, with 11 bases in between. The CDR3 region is CATSRERTAYQPQHF. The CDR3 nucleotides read TGTGCCACCAGCAGAGAAAGGACAGCCTATCAGCCCCAGCATTTT.